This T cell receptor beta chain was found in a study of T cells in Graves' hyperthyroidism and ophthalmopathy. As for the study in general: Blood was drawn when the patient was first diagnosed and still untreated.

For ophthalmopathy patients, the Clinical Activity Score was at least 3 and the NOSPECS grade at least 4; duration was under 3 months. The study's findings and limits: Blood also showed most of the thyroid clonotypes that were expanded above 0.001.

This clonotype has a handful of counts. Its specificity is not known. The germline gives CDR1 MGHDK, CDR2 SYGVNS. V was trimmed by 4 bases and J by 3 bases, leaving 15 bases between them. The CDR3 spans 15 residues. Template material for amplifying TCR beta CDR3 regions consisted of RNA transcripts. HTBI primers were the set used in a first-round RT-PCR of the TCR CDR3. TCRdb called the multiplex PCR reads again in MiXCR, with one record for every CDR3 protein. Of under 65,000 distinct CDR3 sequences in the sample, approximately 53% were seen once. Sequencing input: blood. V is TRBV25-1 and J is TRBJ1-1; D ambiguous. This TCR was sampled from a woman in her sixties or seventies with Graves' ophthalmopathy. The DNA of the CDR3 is TGTGCCAGCAGTGTACTAGCGGGATTGGACACTGAAGCTTTCTTT. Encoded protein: CASSVLAGLDTEAFF.